Listed here is a single TCR beta chain. Original data processing: Quantification of nucleated cells was approximated via reference gene primer amplification. Measured with immunoSEQ multiplex PCR; TCRdb has only the in-frame clones, and not every one. The V and J calls and clone size are taken from that table; D and trimming were inferred from the DNA. The top ten clones hold almost 1% of a sample with 150,000 to 200,000 clones, roughly 86% of them seen once. V lost 4 bases to trimming and J lost 2 bases; unmatched junction nucleotides: 10. Germline lookup yields CDR1 SGHNT and CDR2 YYREEE (reference sequence). The CDR3 length is 17 residues. These data come from a study of blood T cell repertoires in COVID-19. Study context: Acute-phase and convalescent COVID-19 samples originated in the United States, Italy and Spain. PBMCs, B-cell-depleted T cells, or T cells provided the cDNA or gDNA that made up the material.

The chain has TRBV5-4 and TRBJ2-1, with 9 bases identical to TRBD2. The specimen was peripheral blood. The receptor was isolated from a man younger than 35 with acute or convalescent COVID-19. For the CDR3, the DNA is TGTGCCAGCAGCCCTAACCTAGCGGGGATCGCCTACAATGAGCAGTTCTTC. Protein product: CASSPNLAGIAYNEQFF.